This T cell receptor (beta chain) was documented in a study of blood T cell repertoires in COVID-19. Study context: Samples taken during acute and convalescent COVID-19 were collected in the United States, Italy and Spain. T cells, B-cell-depleted T cells, or PBMCs provided the cDNA or gDNA that served as material.

V was clipped by 1 base and J by 6 bases, with 4 bases between them. The CDR3 extends over 12 amino acids. The germline V gene has CDR1 SGHTA and CDR2 FQGNSA. As processed by the authors: The assay estimated nucleated cells by amplifying reference gene primers. Profiled with immunoSEQ multiplex PCR; TCRdb holds only in-frame clones, not every one. The D gene and trimming were derived from the DNA, and the V and J assignments and clone size from that table. The top ten clones hold about a third of a sample with approximately 68,000 clones, 85% to 90% of them seen once. The sample was peripheral blood. The TCR sequence derives from a woman older than 75 with active or convalescent COVID-19. V and J are TRBV7-2 and TRBJ2-1; D uncertain. The CDR3 bases are TGTGCCAGCAGCTTAGTACTCAATGAGCAGTTCTTC. Protein: CASSLVLNEQFF. Together with reference TRBV7-2 and TRBJ2-1, the CDR3 gives the full variable domain: GAGVSQSPSNKVTEKGKDVELRCDPISGHTALYWYRQSLGQGLEFLIYFQGNSAPDKSGLPSDRFSAERTGGSVSTLTIQRTQQEDSAVYLCASSLVLNEQFFGPGTRLTVL.